This entry is about one T cell receptor (beta chain). Its antigen is as yet unknown. Following a re-call of the 5' RACE reads, TCRdb has one entry per CDR3 protein and lacks DNA. The sample table includes about 210,000 distinct CDR3 sequences. Whole blood, unsorted for T cells, was the source of total RNA. The data originate from a study of monozygotic twins with inflammatory bowel disease. Overall study findings and caveats: Relative clonotype sharing with others was diminished in IBD patients versus healthy twins, particularly with disease activity.

Germline V gene sequence: CDR1 DFQATT, CDR2 SNEGSKA (reference sequence). The CDR3 runs to 12 residues. The sequence derives from a human donor with ulcerative colitis or Crohn's disease, or a healthy co-twin of an affected twin (not recorded which). Source material: blood. The chain uses TRBV20-1 and TRBJ1-1. The CDR3 sequence: CSGTPGNTEAFF.